This T cell receptor (beta chain) was recorded in a study of T cell clusters in autoimmune cytopenias. Multiplex touch-down PCR amplified TRB using TRB-A and TRB-B pools in one tube. TCRdb reprocessed the multiplex PCR reads and keeps a single row for each CDR3 protein, giving no DNA. Here the sample table reports 8,000 to 10,000 distinct CDR3 sequences. TRB amplification used approximately 250 ng of peripheral blood genomic DNA. This clonotype is called medium-sized based on its frequency. Antigen specificity is unknown. Germline lookup yields CDR1 GTSNPN and CDR2 SVGIG (reference sequence). This CDR3 has 15 residues. General study points: TRB repertoire shifts in secondary cytopenia and chronic lymphocytic leukemia mostly reflected lymphoma, not autoimmunity. Physiological T cell clusters of healthy donors were apparently absent in primary autoimmune cytopenia patients. The cluster-lack signature was not seen for secondary cytopenia versus chronic lymphocytic leukemia. Compared with active autoimmune hepatitis patients, healthy donors showed 2.5 to 3-fold more exclusive TRB clusters.

This TCR derives from a human donor with an autoimmune cytopenia or autoimmune hepatitis (not recorded which). The V gene is TRBV30, the J gene TRBJ1-6. The specimen was peripheral blood. CDR3 protein: CAWSRAGRGGSPLHF.